The 21 T cell receptor beta chains below all came from one sample that was sequenced in a study of a mutant IDH1 vaccine in newly diagnosed glioma. Sequencing used immunoSEQ multiplex PCR; TCRdb keeps in-frame clones, though not all of them. Among around 120,000 clones listed, around 80% were seen once. Time point in this sample: week 11, during vaccination. One vaccine dose held 300 ug of mutant IDH1 20-mer peptide and came with topical imiquimod. No cognate antigen is known for these TCRs. Sequenced here: PBMCs, sampled from a glioma patient whose treatment included an IDH1 peptide vaccine. All receptors come from a man between 40 and 49 years old with glioma.

The V and J genes are TRBV5-6 and TRBJ2-7; D possibly corresponds to TRBD1 (6 bases). Trimming took off 0 bases at V and 5 bases at J, with 15 bases between the two ends. CDR1 and CDR2 (germline): SGHDT, YYEEEE. This CDR3 region has 15 residues. The CDR3 spells CASSLATGPLDEQYF. DNA for the CDR3: TGTGCCAGCAGCTTGGCGACAGGCCCCTTAGACGAGCAGTACTTC.

This clone was detected only a few times. The rearrangement links TRBV18 to TRBJ2-7; TRBD1 or TRBD2 may be the D gene (5 bases each). Germline loops: CDR1 KGHSH, CDR2 LQKENI. This CDR3 has 12 amino acids. Trimming pared 6 bases from V and 6 bases from J, leaving 12 bases between. CDR3: CASSKGTGEQYF. The CDR3 DNA is TGTGCCAGCTCGAAAGGGACGGGCGAGCAGTACTTC.

This clone has only one observation. The chain is built from TRBV4-3 and TRBJ1-1; no reliable D call. The CDR3 is 15 residues long. Trimming cost V 6 bases and J 1 base, with 15 bases left between them. CDR1 and CDR2 from the germline V gene are LGHNA and YSLEER. The CDR3 nucleotides read TGCGCCAGCAGTCGGAGGTTGGGTCCGAACACTGAAGCTTTCTTT. Residues: CASSRRLGPNTEAFF.

The rearrangement joins TRBV5-4 to TRBJ2-5; a possible D gene is TRBD2 (6 bases). The ends were cut back, 4 bases at V and 1 base at J, with 8 bases in the middle. Germline V gives CDR1 SGHNT, CDR2 YYREEE (reference sequence). The CDR3 runs to 13 residues. In DNA, the CDR3 is TGTGCCAGCAGCCGGGACTCCCAAGAGACCCAGTACTTC. It encodes CASSRDSQETQYF.

This sequence joins TRBV9 and TRBJ2-6; D remains ambiguous. Trimming removed 4 bases from V and 3 bases from J, with 8 bases in between. CDR1 is SGDLS, CDR2 YYNGEE, per germline. The CDR3 is 14 residues long. CDR3 coding DNA: TGTGCCAGCAGCACGGGCAATGGGGCCAACGTCCTGACTTTC. Its translation is CASSTGNGANVLTF. The full variable domain, completed using reference TRBV9 and TRBJ2-6, is DSGVTQTPKHLITATGQRVTLRCSPRSGDLSVYWYQQSLDQGLQFLIQYYNGEERAKGNILERFSAQQFPDLHSELNLSSLELGDSALYFCASSTGNGANVLTFGAGSRLTVL.

The rearrangement links TRBV6-5 to TRBJ1-6; D call uncertain. Trimming took 8 bases from V and 8 from J, leaving 13 bases between them. Germline V gene data show CDR1 as MNHEY and CDR2 as SVGAGI. CDR3 length: 13 amino acids. This CDR3 is CASGPDTDSPLHF. The CDR3 DNA sequence: TGTGCCAGCGGTCCAGACACGGATTCACCCCTCCACTTT.

J is TRBJ1-1 and V is TRBV28, with D perhaps TRBD1 (5 bases). Germline V lookup: CDR1 MDHEN, CDR2 SYDVKM. V was clipped by 5 bases and J by 7 bases, with 20 bases between them. The CDR3 is 15 residues long. Written as DNA, the CDR3 is TGTGCCAGCAGTCCTCGCCGGGACCACGAAGGTGAAGCTTTCTTT. Amino acid sequence: CASSPRRDHEGEAFF.

This clone appeared a single time. This chain joins TRBV13 and TRBJ2-7, with a possible D match to TRBD2 (5 bases). Per the germline V gene, CDR1 is PRHDT and CDR2 is FYEKMQ (reference sequence). Trimming pared 5 bases from V and 0 bases from J, leaving 11 bases between. CDR3 length: 14 amino acids. The CDR3 here is CASSPPTISYEQYF. The DNA for the CDR3 is TGTGCCAGCAGCCCACCGACTATCTCCTACGAGCAGTACTTC. The full variable domain, its missing parts supplied by reference TRBV13 and TRBJ2-7, is AAGVIQSPRHLIKEKRETATLKCYPIPRHDTVYWYQQGPGQDPQFLISFYEKMQSDKGSIPDRFSAQQFSDYHSELNMSSLELGDSALYFCASSPPTISYEQYFGPGTRLTVT.

With respect to this clone: With a much larger clone just one base away, this may be a read error. Other DNA sequences within the sample encode an identical CDR3. V gene TRBV5-4 combines with J gene TRBJ1-5, with 7 positions matching TRBD1. The CDR3 is 14 residues long. V was pared by 3 bases and J by 1 base, with 1 base of the junction left unmatched. Looked up from germline, CDR1 is SGHNT and CDR2 is YYREEE (reference sequence). CDR3 sequence reads: CASSSGGSNQPQHF. Here the CDR3 DNA reads TGTGCCAGCAGCTCAGGGGGAAGCAATCAGCCCCAGCATTTT.

The chain carries TRBV5-1 and TRBJ2-5; the match to TRBD2 covers 9 bases. Germline loops: CDR1 SGHRS, CDR2 YFSETQ. The CDR3 is made up of 16 amino acids. V trimming: 0 bases; J trimming: 4 bases; junction bases outside the gene matches: 7. CDR3 nucleotide sequence: TGCGCCAGCAGCTTGGCGGGCGGGGGGGCCGGAGAGACCCAGTACTTC. This encodes CASSLAGGGAGETQYF.

This rearrangement joins TRBV6-6 to TRBJ2-7; TRBD2 matches 8 bases. The CDR3 runs to 16 residues. V trimming: 2 bases; J trimming: 3 bases; junction bases outside the gene matches: 9. The germline V gene encodes CDR1 MNHNY and CDR2 SVGAGI (reference sequence). The CDR3 DNA follows: TGTGCCAGCAGTTACGATGACCGGGAGGGTAACTACGAGCAGTACTTC. Translating gives CASSYDDREGNYEQYF.

The chain links TRBV10-3 to TRBJ2-6, with 8 bases lining up with TRBD1. The CDR3 is made up of 18 amino acids. V shed 3 bases, J shed 0 bases, and the junction held 7 bases outside the gene matches. Germline V gives CDR1 ENHRY, CDR2 SYGVKD. DNA of the CDR3: TGTGCCATCAGTGATCCCGGGACAGGCTACTCTGGGGCCAACGTCCTGACTTTC. It encodes CAISDPGTGYSGANVLTF.

The rearrangement uses TRBV4-3 and TRBJ2-7; D might be TRBD2 (6 bases). The CDR3 covers 15 residues. V dropped 4 bases and J dropped 7 bases, with 20 bases sitting between them. In germline, CDR1 is LGHNA, CDR2 YSLEER. The CDR3 spells CASSPTIGSGREQYF. In DNA form, the CDR3 reads TGCGCCAGCAGCCCGACTATCGGGAGCGGGCGGGAGCAGTACTTC.

The V gene is TRBV19, the J gene TRBJ1-2; D unresolved. CDR3 length: 13 residues. Germline lookup yields CDR1 LNHDA and CDR2 SQIVND (reference sequence). V was shortened by 5 bases and J by 4 bases, with 11 bases between the two germline ends. The CDR3 nucleotides read TGTGCCAGTAGTCCCGCGGTAGCCTATGGCTACACCTTC. Translating it yields CASSPAVAYGYTF.

This clone appeared a few times. The chain combines TRBV28 with TRBJ1-5; 7 bases match TRBD1. The germline gives CDR1 MDHEN, CDR2 SYDVKM. The ends lost 6 bases at V and 7 bases at J; junction bases unmatched: 6. The CDR3 length is 13 residues. The CDR3 DNA sequence: TGTGCCAGCAGGCTGCAGGGGGAGCAGCCCCAGCATTTT. It is translated as CASRLQGEQPQHF.

CDR3 bases: TGTGCCAGCTCACCTTACACAGGTTCAGGTGGATGGGATGAGCAGTTCTTC. Residues: CASSPYTGSGGWDEQFF. J is TRBJ2-1 and V is TRBV18, with D perhaps TRBD1 (5 bases). Germline values: CDR1 KGHSH, CDR2 LQKENI. The CDR3 sequence is 17 residues long. Deletions cut 3 bases from V and 8 bases from J, with 23 bases between. The full variable domain, rest sourced from reference TRBV18 and TRBJ2-1, is NAGVMQNPRHLVRRRGQEARLRCSPMKGHSHVYWYRQLPEEGLKFMVYLQKENIIDESGMPKERFSAEFPKEGPSILRIQQVVRGDSAAYFCASSPYTGSGGWDEQFFGPGTRLTVL.

This chain joins TRBV5-6 and TRBJ2-2; 8 bases agree with TRBD1. The CDR3 spans 15 residues. After removal of 6 bases from V and 4 bases from J, the junction contained 8 bases not matched to a gene. CDR1 and CDR2 from the germline V gene are SGHDT and YYEEEE. The CDR3 DNA is TGTGCCAGCACCCAGGGACAGGCCCGCACCGGGGAGCTGTTTTTT. Translated, it gives CASTQGQARTGELFF.

The V and J genes are TRBV14 and TRBJ2-7; D is tentatively TRBD1 or TRBD2 (6 bases each). The CDR3 is 14 amino acids. The germline V gene encodes CDR1 SGHDN and CDR2 FVKESK. V lost 5 bases and J 7 bases, leaving 18 bases between the germline ends. The CDR3 spells CASSWSLTGREQYF. CDR3 coding DNA: TGTGCCAGCAGCTGGTCCCTAACAGGGAGGGAGCAGTACTTC.

The V and J genes are TRBV5-1 and TRBJ1-4; maybe TRBD1 (5 bases). Trimming pared 1 base from V and 5 bases from J, leaving 15 bases between. The CDR3 sequence is 16 residues long. Germline lookup yields CDR1 SGHRS and CDR2 YFSETQ. CDR3 nucleotides: TGCGCCAGCAGCTTGTGGGGAAGGGACGGCAATGAAAAACTGTTTTTT. Its translation: CASSLWGRDGNEKLFF.

The chain employs TRBV19 and TRBJ2-1; 9 bases are a match to TRBD2. Per the germline V gene, CDR1 is LNHDA and CDR2 is SQIVND (reference sequence). Trimming took 3 bases from V and 6 from J; bases not matched to a gene: 6. The CDR3 is 15 residues long. CDR3 in amino acids: CASSIPRGRANEQFF. CDR3 coding DNA: TGTGCCAGTAGTATTCCCCGCGGGAGGGCCAATGAGCAGTTCTTC.

The chain employs TRBV7-9 and TRBJ2-3, with D tentatively TRBD2 (8 bases). Germline V gene lookup returns CDR1 SEHNR and CDR2 FQNEAQ (reference sequence). CDR3 length: 17 amino acids. Trimming stripped 5 bases from V and 6 bases from J, with 24 bases between. This CDR3 is CASSLRTGGTRTDTQYF. The DNA for the CDR3 is TGTGCCAGCAGCCTCCGGACAGGCGGGACTAGAACGGATACGCAGTATTTT.